A single sample gave rise to the 9 T cell receptor beta chains below, sequenced in a study of T cells in Graves' hyperthyroidism and ophthalmopathy (dated by TCRdb to the late 2010s). Receptors were amplified or captured by multiplex PCR. The run used an Illumina HiSeq 2000. The TCR beta CDR3 regions were amplified from the RNA transcripts. The TCR CDR3 was subjected to a first round of RT-PCR using the HTBI primer set and the Qiagen OneStep RT-PCR kit. Starting from the raw public reads, TCRdb applied fastp trimming at Q25, assembled clones with MiXCR and retained in-frame beta chains. Each record represents a unique CDR3 protein, reported with the most common genes and DNA among its rows. This sample lists roughly 500,000 distinct CDR3 sequences; 35% to 50% were detected once. The top ten clonotypes cover about two fifths of the sample. The sequenced sample consisted of peripheral blood or thyroid tissue (not recorded which). The receptors derive from an adult woman with Graves' disease, either hyperthyroidism or ophthalmopathy (not recorded which).

This clonotype showed up many times. This chain joins TRBV19 and TRBJ2-7; D remains unclear. The CDR3 runs 13 residues. Trimming stripped 3 bases from V and 4 bases from J, with 10 bases between. Germline CDR1 reads LNHDA; CDR2 reads SQIVND (reference sequence). The CDR3 loop reads CASSMDRAYEQYF. The CDR3 coding sequence is TGTGCCAGTAGTATGGACCGGGCATACGAGCAGTACTTC.

This clonotype was detected only a few times. The chain joins TRBV25-1 to TRBJ1-2, with unresolved D. From germline, CDR1 is MGHDK and CDR2 SYGVNS. The CDR3 covers 13 residues. Between the trimmed V and J ends, which lost 1 base and 6 bases, there was a span of 9 bases. CDR3 DNA sequence: TGTGCCAGCAGTGAATTGGAGGTCCATGGCTACACCTTC. This codes for CASSELEVHGYTF.

This clonotype has at least ten counts. The V gene is TRBV7-2, the J gene TRBJ1-3, with D unresolved. The CDR3 has 15 amino acids. Germline V gene lookup returns CDR1 SGHTA and CDR2 FQGNSA. V was shortened by 5 bases and J by 5 bases, with 16 bases between the two germline ends. The CDR3 DNA reads TGTGCCAGCAGCCCACAGACGGGGATTAGAAACACCATATATTTT. Protein product: CASSPQTGIRNTIYF.

This chain joins TRBV6-1 and TRBJ1-6; D may be TRBD1 (6 bases). The germline CDR1 and CDR2 sequences are MNHNS and SASEGT. The ends were cut back, 8 bases at V and 4 bases at J, with 12 bases in the middle. The CDR3 sequence is 14 residues long. The CDR3 loop reads CASAWDTYNSPLHF. DNA for the CDR3: TGTGCCAGCGCGTGGGACACTTATAATTCACCCCTCCACTTT.

Ten or more counts support this clonotype. This chain uses TRBV5-1 with TRBJ1-1; D possibly corresponds to TRBD1 (6 bases). This CDR3 spans 15 amino acids. In germline, CDR1 is SGHRS, CDR2 YFSETQ. V lost 4 bases and J lost 0, with 13 bases in between. The CDR3 spells CASSGRDTVNTEAFF. In DNA, the CDR3 is TGCGCCAGCAGCGGCCGGGACACAGTGAACACTGAAGCTTTCTTT.

The sample holds a few counts of this clonotype. The CDR3 loop reads CASSLVAGEETQYF. The CDR3 DNA reads as TGCGCCAGCAGCTTGGTGGCGGGAGAGGAGACCCAGTACTTC. V usage is TRBV5-1 and J usage is TRBJ2-5, with 7 bases identical to TRBD2. CDR3 size: 14 residues. The germline V gene encodes CDR1 SGHRS and CDR2 YFSETQ. The junction had 4 bases not matched to a gene; V was cut back by 0 bases and J by 5 bases.

The chain is built from TRBV13 and TRBJ1-2; D remains ambiguous. V lost 7 bases, J lost 7 bases, and 16 bases lay in between. The CDR3 spans 13 residues. CDR1 is PRHDT, CDR2 FYEKMQ, per germline (reference sequence). CDR3 in amino acids: CASTPGRAGGYTF. The CDR3 DNA follows: TGTGCCAGCACCCCCGGGAGGGCTGGTGGCTACACCTTC.

This clonotype occurred many times. J is TRBJ2-5 and V is TRBV11-2; TRBD1 might be the D (5 bases). Per germline, CDR1 SGHAT and CDR2 FQNNGV. The CDR3 has 15 amino acids. The germline V and J ends were trimmed by 1 base and 2 bases, with 11 bases remaining between them. The CDR3 protein is CASSLGGGSQETQYF. As DNA, the CDR3 is TGTGCCAGCAGCTTAGGGGGCGGCTCTCAAGAGACCCAGTACTTC.

The chain combines TRBV28 with TRBJ2-6; no clear D gene. The CDR3 has 13 amino acids. Trimming took off 2 bases at V and 11 bases at J, with 10 bases between the two ends. From germline, CDR1 is MDHEN and CDR2 SYDVKM. CDR3 region: CASSLSGEYVLTF. CDR3 DNA: TGTGCCAGCAGTTTAAGTGGGGAATACGTCCTGACTTTC.